The clone carrying this T cell receptor beta chain was picked up a small number of times. These data come from a study of T cells in Graves' hyperthyroidism and ophthalmopathy. Study at large: Peripheral blood was acquired at first diagnosis, ahead of any therapy whatsoever.

Pregnant or lactating patients were excluded, as were those with uncontrolled infection or other autoimmune disease. Diagnoses were made from clinical symptoms, serum measures (thyroxine and TRAb), thyroid ultrasound and orbital computed tomography. This sample holds PBMCs from about 9.3 ml fresh peripheral blood. RNA transcripts served as the template for amplifying TCR beta CDR3 regions. A set of HTBI primers served as the primers for a first-round RT-PCR of the TCR CDR3. TCRdb itself ran the multiplex PCR reads through MiXCR, one entry per CDR3 protein. The sample consists of about 360,000 distinct CDR3 sequences, approximately 13% of them appearing once. What was sequenced was blood. The clonotype comes from a woman between 18 and 29 years old with Graves' hyperthyroidism.

This chain's CDR3 is CATSRDGREGKLFF. The CDR3 nucleotides read TGTGCCACCAGCAGAGATGGCAGGGAAGGAAAACTGTTTTTT. The rearrangement joins TRBV15 to TRBJ1-4; a weak D match, TRBD1 (5 bases). CDR1 and CDR2 from the germline V gene are LNHNV and YYDKDF (reference sequence). The CDR3 is made up of 14 amino acids. The ends were cut back, 0 bases at V and 10 bases at J, with 12 bases in the middle. The entire variable domain, with the rest obtained from reference TRBV15 and TRBJ1-4, is as follows: DAMVIQNPRYQVTQFGKPVTLSCSQTLNHNVMYWYQQKSSQAPKLLFHYYDKDFNNEADTPDNFQSRRPNTSFCFLDIRSPGLGDTAMYLCATSRDGREGKLFFGSGTQLSVL.